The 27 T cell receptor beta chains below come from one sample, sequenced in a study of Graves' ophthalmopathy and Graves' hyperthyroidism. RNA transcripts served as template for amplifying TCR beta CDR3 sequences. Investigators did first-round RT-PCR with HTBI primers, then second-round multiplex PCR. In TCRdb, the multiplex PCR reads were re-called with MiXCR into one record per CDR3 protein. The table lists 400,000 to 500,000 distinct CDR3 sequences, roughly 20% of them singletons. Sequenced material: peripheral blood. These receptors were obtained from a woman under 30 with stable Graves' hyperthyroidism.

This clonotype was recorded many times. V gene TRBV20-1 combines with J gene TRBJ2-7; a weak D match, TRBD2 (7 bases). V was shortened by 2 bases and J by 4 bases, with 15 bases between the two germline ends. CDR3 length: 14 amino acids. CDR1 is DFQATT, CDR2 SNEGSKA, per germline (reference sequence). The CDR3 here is CSARTGGQGYEQYF. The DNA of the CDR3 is TGCAGTGCTAGAACCGGGGGGCAAGGTTACGAGCAGTACTTC.

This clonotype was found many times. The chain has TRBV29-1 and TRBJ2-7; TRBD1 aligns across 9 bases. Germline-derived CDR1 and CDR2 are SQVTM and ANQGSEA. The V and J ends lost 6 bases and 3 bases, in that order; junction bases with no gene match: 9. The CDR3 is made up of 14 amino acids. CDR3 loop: CSVATRDRVYEQYF. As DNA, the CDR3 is TGCAGCGTCGCGACCCGGGACAGGGTCTACGAGCAGTACTTC.

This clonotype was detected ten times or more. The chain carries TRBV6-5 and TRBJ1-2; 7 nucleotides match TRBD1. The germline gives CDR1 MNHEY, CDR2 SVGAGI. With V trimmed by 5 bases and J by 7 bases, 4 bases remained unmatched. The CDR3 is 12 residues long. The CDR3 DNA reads TGTGCCAGCAGTCGCGACAGGGCTGGCTACACCTTC. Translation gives CASSRDRAGYTF.

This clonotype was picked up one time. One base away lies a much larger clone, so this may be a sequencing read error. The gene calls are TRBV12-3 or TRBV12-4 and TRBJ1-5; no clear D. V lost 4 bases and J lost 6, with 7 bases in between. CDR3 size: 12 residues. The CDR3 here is CASSSGFQPQHF. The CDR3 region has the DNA TGTGCCAGCAGTTCCGGCTTTCAGCCCCAGCATTTT.

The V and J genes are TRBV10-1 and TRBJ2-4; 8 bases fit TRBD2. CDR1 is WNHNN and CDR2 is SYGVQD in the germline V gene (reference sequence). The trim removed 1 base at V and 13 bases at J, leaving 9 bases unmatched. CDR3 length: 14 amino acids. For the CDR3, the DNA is TGCGCCAGCAGTGAGTTTTCGGCTAGCGGGCACCAGTACTTC. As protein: CASSEFSASGHQYF.

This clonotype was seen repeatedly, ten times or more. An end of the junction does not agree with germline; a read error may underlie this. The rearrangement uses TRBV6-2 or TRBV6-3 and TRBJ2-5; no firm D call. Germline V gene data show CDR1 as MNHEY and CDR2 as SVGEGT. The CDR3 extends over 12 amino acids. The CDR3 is CASRVGQETQYF. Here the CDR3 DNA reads TGTGCCAGCAGGGTAGGCCAAGAGACTCAGTACTTC.

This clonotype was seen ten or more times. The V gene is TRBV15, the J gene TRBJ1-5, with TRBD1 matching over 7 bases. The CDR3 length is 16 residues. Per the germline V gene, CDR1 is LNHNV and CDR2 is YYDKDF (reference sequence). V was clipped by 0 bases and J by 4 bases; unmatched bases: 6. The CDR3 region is CATSRDRTGFNQPQHF. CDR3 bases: TGTGCCACCAGCAGAGACCGGACAGGCTTTAATCAGCCCCAGCATTTT.

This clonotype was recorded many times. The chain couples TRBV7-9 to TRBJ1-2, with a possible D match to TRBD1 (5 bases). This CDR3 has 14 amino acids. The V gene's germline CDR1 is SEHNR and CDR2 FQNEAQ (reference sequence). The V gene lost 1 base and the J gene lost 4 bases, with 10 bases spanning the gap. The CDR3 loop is CASSLGGAVYGYTF. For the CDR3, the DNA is TGTGCCAGCAGCTTAGGCGGGGCAGTCTATGGCTACACCTTC. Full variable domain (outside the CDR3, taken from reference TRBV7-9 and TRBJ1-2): DTGVSQNPRHKITKRGQNVTFRCDPISEHNRLYWYRQTLGQGPEFLTYFQNEAQLEKSRLLSDRFSAERPKGSFSTLEIQRTEQGDSAMYLCASSLGGAVYGYTFGSGTRLTVV.

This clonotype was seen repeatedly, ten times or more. The CDR3 protein is CASNQGPGNTIYF. DNA for the CDR3: TGTGCCAGCAACCAGGGTCCTGGAAACACCATATATTTT. This rearrangement joins TRBV12-3 or TRBV12-4 to TRBJ1-3; D is possibly TRBD1 (5 bases). V was cut by 7 bases and J by 2 bases, with 9 bases left in between. CDR3 length equals 13 residues.

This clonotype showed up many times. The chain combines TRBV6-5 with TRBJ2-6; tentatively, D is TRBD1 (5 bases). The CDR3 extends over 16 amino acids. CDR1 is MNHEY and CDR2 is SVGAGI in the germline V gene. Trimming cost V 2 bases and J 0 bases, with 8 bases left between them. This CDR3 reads CASSYKGHSGANVLTF. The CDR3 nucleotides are TGTGCCAGCAGTTACAAGGGGCACTCTGGGGCCAACGTCCTGACTTTC.

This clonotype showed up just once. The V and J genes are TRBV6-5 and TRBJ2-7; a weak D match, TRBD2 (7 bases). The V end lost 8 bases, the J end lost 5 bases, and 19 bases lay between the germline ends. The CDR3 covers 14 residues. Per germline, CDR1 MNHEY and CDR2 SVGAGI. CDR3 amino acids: CASSYPGGEDEQYF. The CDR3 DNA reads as TGTGCCAGCTCTTACCCGGGGGGCGAGGACGAGCAGTACTTC.

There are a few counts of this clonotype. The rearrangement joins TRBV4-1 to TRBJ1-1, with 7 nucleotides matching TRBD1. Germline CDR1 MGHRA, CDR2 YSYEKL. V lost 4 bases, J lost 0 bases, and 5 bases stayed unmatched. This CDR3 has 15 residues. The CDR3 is CASSRDRPVNTEAFF. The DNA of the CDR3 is TGCGCCAGCAGCCGGGACAGACCAGTGAACACTGAAGCTTTCTTT.

The DNA for the CDR3 is TGTGCCAGCAGTTTTAAGGGTTCTGGGGCCAACGTCCTGACTTTC. It specifies CASSFKGSGANVLTF. J is TRBJ2-6 and V is TRBV12-3 or TRBV12-4; no clear D. The CDR3 sequence is 15 residues long. V was cut by 3 bases and J by 1 base, with 7 bases left in between.

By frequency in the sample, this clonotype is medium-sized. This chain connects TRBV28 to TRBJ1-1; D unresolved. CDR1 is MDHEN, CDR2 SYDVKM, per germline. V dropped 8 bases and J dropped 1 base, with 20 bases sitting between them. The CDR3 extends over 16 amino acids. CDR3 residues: CASSDYSSFRNTEAFF. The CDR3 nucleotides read TGTGCCAGCTCGGACTACTCGTCTTTCCGGAACACTGAAGCTTTCTTT.

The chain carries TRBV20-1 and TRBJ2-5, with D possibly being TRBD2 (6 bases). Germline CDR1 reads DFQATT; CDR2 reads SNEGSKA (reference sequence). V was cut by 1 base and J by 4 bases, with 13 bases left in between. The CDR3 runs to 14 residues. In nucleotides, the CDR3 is TGCAGTGCTAGAGCGGGAGTACGCAGAGAGACCCAGTACTTC. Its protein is CSARAGVRRETQYF.

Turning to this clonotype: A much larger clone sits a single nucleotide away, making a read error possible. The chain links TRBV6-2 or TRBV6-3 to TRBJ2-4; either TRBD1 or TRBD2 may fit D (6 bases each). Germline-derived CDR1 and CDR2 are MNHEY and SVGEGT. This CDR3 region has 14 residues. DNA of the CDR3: TGTGCCAGCAGCTCCCCTGGGGGGCTTGACATTAAGTACTTC. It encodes CASSSPGGLDIKYF.

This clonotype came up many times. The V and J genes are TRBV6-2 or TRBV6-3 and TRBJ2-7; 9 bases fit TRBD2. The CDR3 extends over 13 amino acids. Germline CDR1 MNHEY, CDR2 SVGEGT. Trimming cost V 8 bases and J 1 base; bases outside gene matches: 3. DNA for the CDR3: TGTGCCAGCGGGACTAGCACGTCCTACGAGCAGTACTTC. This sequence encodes CASGTSTSYEQYF.

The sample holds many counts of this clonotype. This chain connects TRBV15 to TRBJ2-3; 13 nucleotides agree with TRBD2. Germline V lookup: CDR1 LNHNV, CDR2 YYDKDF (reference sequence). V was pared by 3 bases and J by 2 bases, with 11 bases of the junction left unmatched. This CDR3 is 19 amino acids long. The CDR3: CATSSKSRGLAGITDTQYF. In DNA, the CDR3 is TGTGCCACCAGCAGTAAATCCCGGGGACTAGCGGGAATCACAGATACGCAGTATTTT.

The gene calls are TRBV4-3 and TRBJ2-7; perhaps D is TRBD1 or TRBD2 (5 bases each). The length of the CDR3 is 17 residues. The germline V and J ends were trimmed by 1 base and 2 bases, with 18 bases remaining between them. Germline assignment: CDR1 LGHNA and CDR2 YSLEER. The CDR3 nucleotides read TGCGCCAGCAGCCAAGCCCCCCACGGGACGGAGGCCTACGAGCAGTACTTC. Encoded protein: CASSQAPHGTEAYEQYF.

Written as DNA, the CDR3 is TGTGCCTGGAACCGCCTTCGACAGGGGGCCCTGGATAAGGGCTACACCTTC. Translating it yields CAWNRLRQGALDKGYTF. This chain joins TRBV30 and TRBJ1-2; 10 bases line up with TRBD1. This CDR3 region has 17 residues. V was clipped by 4 bases and J by 8 bases; unmatched bases: 19. CDR1 is GTSNPN, CDR2 SVGIG, per germline (reference sequence).

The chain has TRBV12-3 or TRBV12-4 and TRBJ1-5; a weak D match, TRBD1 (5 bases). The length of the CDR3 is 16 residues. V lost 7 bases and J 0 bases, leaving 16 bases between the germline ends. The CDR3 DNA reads TGTGCCAGCACTGCAGCCTGGCAGGGTAGCAATCAGCCCCAGCATTTT. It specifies CASTAAWQGSNQPQHF.

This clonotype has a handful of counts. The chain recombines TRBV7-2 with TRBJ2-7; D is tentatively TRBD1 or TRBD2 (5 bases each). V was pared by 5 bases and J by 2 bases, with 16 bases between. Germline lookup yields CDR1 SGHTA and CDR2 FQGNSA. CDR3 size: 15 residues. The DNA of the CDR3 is TGTGCCAGCAGCCCGAGGGTGGGGGTGGCCTACGAGCAGTACTTC. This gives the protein CASSPRVGVAYEQYF.

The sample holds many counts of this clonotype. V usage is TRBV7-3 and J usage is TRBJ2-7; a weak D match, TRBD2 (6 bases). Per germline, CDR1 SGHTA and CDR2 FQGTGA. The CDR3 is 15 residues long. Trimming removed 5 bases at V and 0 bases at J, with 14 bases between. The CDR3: CASSPGGTLSYEQYF. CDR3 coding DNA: TGTGCCAGCAGCCCTGGCGGGACCCTCTCCTACGAGCAGTACTTC.

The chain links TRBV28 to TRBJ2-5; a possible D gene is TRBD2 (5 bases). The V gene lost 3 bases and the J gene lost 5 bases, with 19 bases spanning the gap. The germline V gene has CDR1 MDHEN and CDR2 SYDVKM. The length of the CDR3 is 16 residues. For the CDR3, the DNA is TGTGCCAGCAGTTTCCCTCCATTAGATCGGAGGGAGACCCAGTACTTC. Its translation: CASSFPPLDRRETQYF.

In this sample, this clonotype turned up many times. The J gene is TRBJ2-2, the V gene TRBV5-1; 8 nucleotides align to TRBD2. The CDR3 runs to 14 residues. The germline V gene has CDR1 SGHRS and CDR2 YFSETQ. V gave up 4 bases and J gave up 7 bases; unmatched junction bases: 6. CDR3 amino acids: CASSAGLAVGELFF. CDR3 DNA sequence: TGCGCCAGCAGCGCCGGACTAGCTGTCGGGGAGCTGTTTTTT. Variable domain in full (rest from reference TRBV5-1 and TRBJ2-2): KAGVTQTPRYLIKTRGQQVTLSCSPISGHRSVSWYQQTPGQGLQFLFEYFSETQRNKGNFPGRFSGRQFSNSRSEMNVSTLELGDSALYLCASSAGLAVGELFFGEGSRLTVL.

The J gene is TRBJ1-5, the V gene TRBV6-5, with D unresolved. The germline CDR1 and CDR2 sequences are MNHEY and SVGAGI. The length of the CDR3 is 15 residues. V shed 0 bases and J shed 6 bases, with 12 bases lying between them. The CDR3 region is CASSYSSVGFQPQHF. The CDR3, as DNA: TGTGCCAGCAGTTACTCGAGTGTTGGGTTTCAGCCCCAGCATTTT.

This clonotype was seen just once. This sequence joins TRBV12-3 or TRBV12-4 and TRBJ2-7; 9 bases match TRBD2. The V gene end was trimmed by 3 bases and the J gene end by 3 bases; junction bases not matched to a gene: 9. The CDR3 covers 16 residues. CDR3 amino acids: CASSFALAGDFYEQYF. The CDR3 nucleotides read TGTGCCAGCAGTTTCGCGTTAGCGGGAGACTTCTACGAGCAGTACTTC.